The next 9 T cell receptor beta chains were all read from a single sample in a study of blood T cell repertoires in COVID-19. TCRdb's table, derived via immunoSEQ multiplex PCR, lists solely in-frame clones and lacks some. This table holds 110,000 to 150,000 clones, roughly 89% found once. Sequencing used peripheral blood. Receptor source: a woman in her thirties or forties with acute or convalescent COVID-19.

The V and J genes are TRBV6-5 and TRBJ2-1; 10 bases match TRBD2. CDR1 MNHEY and CDR2 SVGAGI come from the germline V gene. The CDR3 length is 13 residues. V was pared by 2 bases and J by 10 bases, with 2 bases of the junction left unmatched. CDR3 bases: TGTGCCAGCAGTTACGGGGGACTAGCGGAGCAGTTCTTC. It is translated as CASSYGGLAEQFF.

This chain links TRBV28 with TRBJ1-2, with 9 positions matching TRBD1. V dropped 4 bases and J dropped 7; count of bases not matched to a gene: 13. Germline V gene lookup returns CDR1 MDHEN and CDR2 SYDVKM. CDR3 length: 16 residues. CDR3 nucleotide sequence: TGTGCCAGCAGTTCCCCTCCCGGGACAGGGATCTTTGGCTACACCTTC. Protein: CASSSPPGTGIFGYTF.

This clone showed up just once. The gene calls are TRBV7-8 and TRBJ1-4, with TRBD1 as a possible D gene (6 bases). V was trimmed by 1 base and J by 8 bases, leaving 14 bases between them. CDR1 and CDR2 from the germline V gene are SGHVS and FQNEAQ. The CDR3 totals 15 residues. CDR3 bases: TGTGCCAGCAGCTTAGAAGGCAGGGGTTGGGAAAAACTGTTTTTT. Protein: CASSLEGRGWEKLFF.

The V gene is TRBV10-3, the J gene TRBJ2-7, with D hard to call. This CDR3 contains 12 residues. Trimming shortened V by 3 bases and J by 7 bases, and 10 bases separated the two germline ends. Germline CDR1 is ENHRY and CDR2 is SYGVKD. The CDR3 is CAISDQPGEQYF. The CDR3 DNA reads as TGTGCCATCAGTGATCAGCCCGGGGAGCAGTACTTC.

The chain employs TRBV19 and TRBJ2-2, with a possible D match to TRBD2 (5 bases). Germline V gene lookup returns CDR1 LNHDA and CDR2 SQIVND (reference sequence). This CDR3 spans 15 amino acids. Trimming left V 3 bases short and J 1 base short, with 9 bases between. The DNA of the CDR3 is TGTGCCAGTAGTATCCTAGCAGGGAACACCGGGGAGCTGTTTTTT. Translating it yields CASSILAGNTGELFF.

V gene TRBV6-5 combines with J gene TRBJ1-4; D unresolved. Germline V gives CDR1 MNHEY, CDR2 SVGAGI. This CDR3 comprises 16 residues. V lost 2 bases, J lost 5 bases, and 15 bases lay in between. The CDR3 DNA is TGTGCCAGCAGTTACATCCGGCCCACGGGGAATGAAAAACTGTTTTTT. This translates into CASSYIRPTGNEKLFF.

The CDR3 DNA reads as TGTGCCAGCAGCACTAGTGGGTGGAGGGACAATGAGCAGTTCTTC. The encoded protein is CASSTSGWRDNEQFF. This chain connects TRBV7-8 to TRBJ2-1, with a weak D call TRBD2 (6 bases). This CDR3 has 15 amino acids. V gave up 5 bases and J gave up 5 bases, with 16 bases separating them. CDR1 SGHVS and CDR2 FQNEAQ come from the germline V gene.

This chain joins TRBV24-1 and TRBJ1-5; possibly TRBD1 for D (6 bases). The CDR3 has 15 amino acids. Germline V lookup: CDR1 KGHDR, CDR2 SFDVKD. V lost 3 bases and J 2 bases, leaving 10 bases between the germline ends. CDR3 amino acids: CATSDTRQGNQPQHF. CDR3 bases: TGTGCCACCAGTGATACGAGACAGGGCAATCAGCCCCAGCATTTT.

The V call is TRBV18, the J call TRBJ2-1, with 10 bases identical to TRBD2. CDR1 and CDR2 (germline): KGHSH, LQKENI. The CDR3 is 17 residues long. With V trimmed by 3 bases and J by 5 bases, 10 bases remained unmatched. The chain's CDR3 is CASSPPRRTSGNNEQFF. CDR3 nucleotides: TGTGCCAGCTCACCCCCGAGACGAACTAGCGGGAACAATGAGCAGTTCTTC.